Following are 20 T cell receptor beta chains from one sample sequenced in a study of molecular identifiers for immune sequencing clone quantification. From the PCR reads, TCRdb called clonotypes with MiXCR, one entry per CDR3 protein. The sample consists of approximately 500,000 distinct CDR3 sequences, around 23% of them appearing once. The sequencing input was naive CD8+ T cells from blood, with Jurkat cell RNA spiked in. Subset described: FACS-sorted CD8+CD4-CCR7+CD45RA+ naive T cells. The receptor source for this set is a human donor in good health. Some libraries in this study had Jurkat cell RNA spiked in.

This clonotype was found once. V is TRBV6-2 or TRBV6-3 and J is TRBJ2-7; TRBD1 aligns across 8 bases. CDR3 length: 16 residues. V was clipped by 6 bases and J by 2 bases; unmatched bases: 12. Germline lookup yields CDR1 MNHEY and CDR2 SVGEGT. CDR3 amino acids: CASSNPTGEAAYEQYF. CDR3 coding DNA: TGTGCCAGCAGCAACCCGACAGGGGAGGCTGCCTACGAGCAGTACTTC.

Worth noting for this clonotype: Since the CDR3 does not end with the conserved phenylalanine or tryptophan, this likely comes from a read error. CDR3 region: CASSLTTGEGQPQHL. The CDR3 DNA reads TGCGCCAGCAGCCTCACGACAGGGGAAGGTCAGCCCCAGCATCTT. V and J are TRBV4-3 and TRBJ1-5, with 8 positions matching TRBD1. The V gene's germline CDR1 is LGHNA and CDR2 YSLEER. The junction had 8 bases not matched to a gene; V was cut back by 4 bases and J by 6 bases. The CDR3 runs 15 residues.

The chain is built from TRBV7-9 and TRBJ2-7; D is undetermined. Germline CDR1 SEHNR, CDR2 FQNEAQ (reference sequence). This CDR3 comprises 12 residues. Trimming removed 3 bases at V and 7 bases at J, with 10 bases between. Here the CDR3 DNA reads TGTGCCAGCAGCTTCACAGACACAGAGCAGTACTTC. It yields the protein CASSFTDTEQYF.

In this sample, this clonotype turned up many times. The CDR3 sequence is CASSYFTNTEAFF. CDR3 DNA: TGTGCCAGCAGTTACTTCACGAACACTGAAGCTTTCTTT. The rearrangement joins TRBV6-2 or TRBV6-3 to TRBJ1-1; D gene ambiguous. This CDR3 has 13 amino acids. V gave up 1 base and J gave up 1 base, with 4 bases separating them. CDR1 is MNHEY, CDR2 SVGEGT, per germline.

Notes on this clonotype: A single base separates this from a much larger clone, so it may be a read error. The chain joins TRBV6-6 to TRBJ2-7, with a weak D call TRBD2 (5 bases). The CDR3 totals 14 residues. The V gene's germline CDR1 is MNHNY and CDR2 SVGAGI (reference sequence). The CDR3 sequence: CAGSYRESSYEQYF. The DNA for the CDR3 is TGTGCCGGCAGTTATAGGGAGAGCTCCTACGAGCAGTACTTC.

Turning to this clonotype: Likely a read error: the CDR3 ends without its conserved phenylalanine or tryptophan. The chain has TRBV18 and TRBJ1-1, with TRBD1 matching 9 bases. J gave up 0 bases and V 5 bases, and 4 bases lay outside the gene matches. The length of the CDR3 is 15 residues. Germline V gene sequence: CDR1 KGHSH, CDR2 LQKENI. The chain's CDR3 is CASSIGTGLNTEAFS. The DNA of the CDR3 is TGTGCCAGCTCAATAGGGACAGGGTTGAACACTGAAGCTTTCTCT.

This clonotype was recorded at least ten times. The V gene is TRBV27, the J gene TRBJ1-4; D is possibly TRBD1 (5 bases). The V gene lost 3 bases and the J gene lost 8 bases, with 10 bases spanning the gap. CDR3 length: 13 amino acids. The germline V gene has CDR1 MNHEY and CDR2 SMNVEV (reference sequence). For the CDR3, the DNA is TGTGCCAGCAGTTTGGCGCAGGGAGAAAAACTGTTTTTT. Protein sequence: CASSLAQGEKLFF.

This clonotype came up many times. The chain employs TRBV29-1 and TRBJ2-2; D is unresolved. The V end lost 2 bases, the J end lost 0 bases, and 1 base lay between the germline ends. CDR3 length equals 12 residues. The germline CDR1 and CDR2 sequences are SQVTM and ANQGSEA. CDR3: CSVETNTGELFF. The CDR3 DNA reads TGCAGCGTTGAAACGAACACCGGGGAGCTGTTTTTT.

This clonotype was detected many times. The rearrangement joins TRBV14 to TRBJ2-2; D is ambiguous. V was clipped by 4 bases and J by 6 bases, with 12 bases between them. In germline, CDR1 is SGHDN, CDR2 FVKESK. The CDR3 runs to 14 residues. The DNA of the CDR3 is TGTGCCAGCAGCCCCTCTCTTTTTGCCGGGGAGCTGTTTTTT. Translating gives CASSPSLFAGELFF.

The chain combines TRBV30 with TRBJ2-7; 8 bases line up with TRBD1. Germline V gene lookup returns CDR1 GTSNPN and CDR2 SVGIG (reference sequence). V lost 0 bases and J lost 7; bases outside the gene matches: 20. The CDR3 covers 18 residues. CDR3 in DNA: TGTGCCTGGAGTGTCCCTTACCGGGCTGACAGGGGCGTCGGTGAGCAGTACTTC. It codes for CAWSVPYRADRGVGEQYF.

This sequence joins TRBV4-3 and TRBJ2-7; D is uncertain. The CDR3 contains 14 residues. CDR1 is LGHNA and CDR2 is YSLEER in the germline V gene. V shed 0 bases and J shed 0 bases, with 6 bases lying between them. In nucleotides, the CDR3 is TGCGCCAGCAGCCAAGATGCCCTCTCCTACGAGCAGTACTTC. Its translation is CASSQDALSYEQYF.

Concerning this clonotype: Just one base apart from a much larger clone, this may be a read error. The chain couples TRBV15 to TRBJ2-7; tentatively, D is TRBD1 (6 bases). The CDR3 is 14 amino acids. The V end lost 3 bases, the J end lost 9 bases, and 18 bases lay between the germline ends. The germline V gene encodes CDR1 LNHNV and CDR2 YYDKDF (reference sequence). Written as DNA, the CDR3 is TGTGCCACCAGCAGGGCCAGGGGAGACTGGTGGCAGTACTTC. Protein: CATSRARGDWWQYF.

The chain combines TRBV21-1 with TRBJ1-1. TRBV21-1 is noted as a pseudogene. The CDR3 spans 13 residues. CDR3 sequence reads: CASSTGLGAEAFF. The CDR3 nucleotides read TGTGCCAGCAGCACAGGGCTCGGCGCTGAAGCTTTCTTT.

This clonotype was observed at least ten times. V gene TRBV20-1 combines with J gene TRBJ2-3; 10 positions agree with TRBD2. J was trimmed by 2 bases and V by 0 bases; bases with no gene match: 11. The CDR3 runs 18 residues. The germline gives CDR1 DFQATT, CDR2 SNEGSKA (reference sequence). The CDR3 DNA reads TGCAGTGCTAGAGACATAGCGGGGGGTCAGGGCCACACAGATACGCAGTATTTT. Residues: CSARDIAGGQGHTDTQYF.

There are a few counts of this clonotype. J is TRBJ1-5 and V is TRBV4-2, with TRBD1 matching over 7 bases. The CDR3 is 18 amino acids. Trimming at V came to 2 bases and at J to 0 bases, leaving 10 bases not matched to a gene. Germline assignment: CDR1 LGHNA and CDR2 YNFKEQ. The CDR3 here is CASSQPFVDRVSNQPQHF. The CDR3 bases are TGTGCCAGCAGCCAACCATTCGTAGACAGGGTTAGCAATCAGCCCCAGCATTTT.

The V call is TRBV9, the J call TRBJ2-2; 9 bases are shared with TRBD2. CDR3 length: 17 residues. CDR1 and CDR2 from the germline V gene are SGDLS and YYNGEE. The J segment lost 4 bases and the V segment lost 0 bases, leaving 7 bases of the junction unmatched. The CDR3 nucleotides are TGTGCCAGCAGCGTAGGCGCGGGAGGGCCGGGCACCGGGGAGCTGTTTTTT. Translation: CASSVGAGGPGTGELFF.

This clonotype occurred a few times. At one boundary the junction diverges from the germline segment, which might be a read error. The chain has TRBV7-9 and TRBJ2-7; perhaps TRBD2 as D (5 bases). Germline-derived CDR1 and CDR2 are SEHNR and FQNEAQ (reference sequence). CDR3 size: 13 residues. CDR3 residues: CASSVARGYEQYF. Here the CDR3 DNA reads TGTGCCAGCAGCGTAGCTCGGGGTTACGAGCAGTACTTC. Supplemented by reference TRBV7-9 and TRBJ2-7, the full variable domain reads DTGVSQNPRHKITKRGQNVTFRCDPISEHNRLYWYRQTLGQGPEFLTYFQNEAQLEKSRLLSDRFSAERPKGSFSTLEIQRTEQGDSAMYLCASSVARGYEQYFGPGTRLTVT.

This clonotype was observed a few times. CDR3 in amino acids: CASNTGTDYNSPLHF. The CDR3 DNA is TGTGCCAGCAACACCGGGACAGATTATAATTCACCCCTCCACTTT. The rearrangement joins TRBV2 to TRBJ1-6; the match to TRBD1 covers 7 bases. The CDR3 spans 15 residues. J gave up 4 bases and V 7 bases, and 7 bases lay outside the gene matches. Germline CDR1 reads SNHLY; CDR2 reads FYNNEI.

To note about this clonotype: One end of the junction varies from germline; a read error may be responsible. This chain joins TRBV7-9 and TRBJ2-1; 9 nucleotides match TRBD2. The CDR3 has 16 residues. The germline V gene encodes CDR1 SEHNR and CDR2 FQNEAQ (reference sequence). The CDR3 DNA sequence: TGTGCCAGCAGCTCAATGACTAGCGGCACCTACATTGAGCAGTTCTTC. Amino acid sequence: CASSSMTSGTYIEQFF.

The table lists this clonotype with a few counts. CDR3 nucleotides: TGTGCCTGGAATCGACAGGGGGCCGATGAGCAGTTCTTC. This gives the protein CAWNRQGADEQFF. The chain combines TRBV30 with TRBJ2-1; TRBD1 aligns across 10 bases. The CDR3 loop spans 13 amino acids. V shed 4 bases, J shed 8 bases, and the junction held 5 bases outside the gene matches. The germline CDR1 and CDR2 sequences are GTSNPN and SVGIG (reference sequence).